Shown below are 30 T cell receptor beta chains from a single sample sequenced in a study of OX40 agonist ivuxolimab in advanced cancers. Profiled with immunoSEQ multiplex PCR; TCRdb holds only in-frame clones, not every one. Of about 75,000 clones listed, about 88% are singletons. The sequenced sample was CD4+ or CD8+ T cells sorted from blood, obtained in a trial of the OX40 agonist ivuxolimab. The receptors were gathered from an adult with an advanced solid tumor such as melanoma, head and neck, liver or kidney cancer.

J is TRBJ1-6 and V is TRBV30; 7 bases align to TRBD1. The CDR3 consists of 17 residues. Germline values: CDR1 GTSNPN, CDR2 SVGIG (reference sequence). With 4 bases clipped from V and 4 bases from J, the junction kept 13 bases outside the gene matches. CDR3 region: CAWTKTGAHIYNSPLHF. CDR3 nucleotide sequence: TGTGCCTGGACCAAAACAGGGGCCCATATATATAATTCACCCCTCCACTTT.

This chain uses TRBV6-6 with TRBJ2-3, with a tentative D call TRBD1 (8 bases). Germline V gene data show CDR1 as MNHNY and CDR2 as SVGAGI (reference sequence). This CDR3 region has 15 residues. Trimming shortened V by 6 bases and J by 3 bases, and 16 bases separated the two germline ends. CDR3 region: CASRTDRGGTDTQYF. The DNA of the CDR3 is TGTGCCAGCAGGACCGACAGGGGAGGGACAGATACGCAGTATTTT.

The chain carries TRBV2 and TRBJ2-5; D gene unclear. In germline, CDR1 is SNHLY, CDR2 FYNNEI. The CDR3 contains 11 residues. The V end lost 6 bases, the J end lost 5 bases, and 7 bases lay between the germline ends. Here the CDR3 DNA reads TGTGCCAGCAGCCGGTGGGAGACCCAGTACTTC. It encodes CASSRWETQYF.

The gene calls are TRBV28 and TRBJ1-4; TRBD1 matches 7 bases. The CDR3 is made up of 14 amino acids. V shed 6 bases and J 8 bases; nucleotides not matched to a gene: 9. Per germline, CDR1 MDHEN and CDR2 SYDVKM. The CDR3: CASSIDRVVEKLFF. The CDR3 DNA reads TGTGCCAGCAGCATAGACAGGGTTGTGGAAAAACTGTTTTTT.

This clone was recorded a few times. V gene TRBV2 combines with J gene TRBJ1-5; D remains unclear. Germline V gene data show CDR1 as SNHLY and CDR2 as FYNNEI. CDR3 length: 14 amino acids. V dropped 5 bases and J dropped 0 bases, with 8 bases sitting between them. CDR3 DNA: TGTGCCAGCAGTTCGACAAGTAGCAATCAGCCCCAGCATTTT. Protein: CASSSTSSNQPQHF.

The chain recombines TRBV11-2 with TRBJ1-2; D unclear. Germline CDR1 is SGHAT and CDR2 is FQNNGV. The CDR3 runs to 14 residues. V was clipped by 3 bases and J by 8 bases, with 16 bases between them. The CDR3 is CASSFSALTGGYTF. The DNA of the CDR3 is TGTGCCAGCAGCTTCAGCGCTTTGACCGGGGGCTACACCTTC.

The V and J genes are TRBV7-2 and TRBJ1-1; 7 bases match TRBD1. V shed 3 bases, J shed 3 bases, and the junction held 1 base outside the gene matches. Germline CDR1 SGHTA, CDR2 FQGNSA. CDR3 length: 13 residues. The CDR3 is CASSLTGYTEAFF. CDR3 DNA: TGTGCCAGCAGCTTGACAGGGTACACTGAAGCTTTCTTT.

The genes are TRBV5-1 and TRBJ2-1; weak D call: TRBD2 (6 bases). The germline gives CDR1 SGHRS, CDR2 YFSETQ. The CDR3 sequence is 15 residues long. The V end was cut by 4 bases, the J end by 7 bases, with 18 bases between. CDR3 sequence: CASSPFAEGRNEQFF. CDR3 sequence (DNA): TGCGCCAGCAGCCCCTTCGCGGAGGGCCGGAATGAGCAGTTCTTC. Looking up the rest from reference TRBV5-1 and TRBJ2-1 gives the full variable domain: KAGVTQTPRYLIKTRGQQVTLSCSPISGHRSVSWYQQTPGQGLQFLFEYFSETQRNKGNFPGRFSGRQFSNSRSEMNVSTLELGDSALYLCASSPFAEGRNEQFFGPGTRLTVL.

The genes are TRBV9 and TRBJ1-6, with 9 bases fitting TRBD1. J gave up 10 bases and V 0 bases, and 5 bases lay outside the gene matches. Germline CDR1 and CDR2: SGDLS and YYNGEE. This CDR3 comprises 15 residues. The CDR3 nucleotides read TGTGCCAGCAGCGTAGAGGGACAGGGTCGATCACCCCTCCACTTT. Translated, it gives CASSVEGQGRSPLHF.

This chain connects TRBV5-1 to TRBJ2-5, with D perhaps given as TRBD1 or TRBD2 (5 bases each). V lost 4 bases, J lost 5 bases, and 15 bases lay in between. The germline CDR1 and CDR2 sequences are SGHRS and YFSETQ. The CDR3 spans 14 residues. CDR3 sequence (DNA): TGCGCCAGCAGCGCTGGGACGGGAACGGAGACCCAGTACTTC. Amino acid sequence: CASSAGTGTETQYF.

This clone was seen only once. The chain recombines TRBV6-5 with TRBJ2-1; 10 nucleotides align to TRBD2. Germline V gene data show CDR1 as MNHEY and CDR2 as SVGAGI. CDR3 size: 16 residues. With 2 bases clipped from V and 5 bases from J, the junction kept 6 bases outside the gene matches. This chain's CDR3 is CASSYRLAGENNEQFF. DNA of the CDR3: TGTGCCAGCAGTTACCGTCTAGCGGGAGAAAACAATGAGCAGTTCTTC.

The chain employs TRBV5-6 and TRBJ1-2; D gene unclear. Germline loops: CDR1 SGHDT, CDR2 YYEEEE. Trimming removed 1 base at V and 1 base at J, with 8 bases between. The CDR3 extends over 14 amino acids. The CDR3 is CASSLRSVNYGYTF. The DNA for the CDR3 is TGTGCCAGCAGCTTGCGGTCAGTTAACTATGGCTACACCTTC.

This sequence joins TRBV25-1 and TRBJ1-6; possibly TRBD1 for D (6 bases). Germline CDR1 is MGHDK and CDR2 is SYGVNS. The CDR3 runs to 15 residues. V lost 6 bases, J lost 8 bases, and 17 bases lay in between. As DNA, the CDR3 is TGTGCCAGCAGCCGTAAACAGGGTACTTATTCACCCCTCCACTTT. This gives the protein CASSRKQGTYSPLHF.

The chain employs TRBV5-5 and TRBJ2-5, with 9 bases aligning to TRBD1. The length of the CDR3 is 17 residues. Losses at the gene ends were 0 bases for V and 5 bases for J; bases not matched to a gene: 11. Per the germline V gene, CDR1 is SGHKS and CDR2 is YYEKEE (reference sequence). The CDR3 coding sequence is TGTGCCAGCAGCTTGGCCCTCGGACAGGGGAGTTTTGAGACCCAGTACTTC. Translating gives CASSLALGQGSFETQYF.

The genes are TRBV18 and TRBJ2-2, with D unresolved. This CDR3 comprises 13 residues. CDR1 and CDR2 from the germline V gene are KGHSH and LQKENI. V was clipped by 3 bases and J by 2 bases, with 4 bases between them. DNA of the CDR3: TGTGCCAGCTCACCCGAAAACACCGGGGAGCTGTTTTTT. Protein sequence: CASSPENTGELFF.

This chain links TRBV7-9 with TRBJ1-5, with D uncertain. V was pared by 1 base and J by 5 bases, with 12 bases between. This CDR3 has 15 amino acids. The germline gives CDR1 SEHNR, CDR2 FQNEAQ (reference sequence). CDR3 DNA sequence: TGTGCCAGCAGCTTAGGCGGGAGGTATTATCAGCCCCAGCATTTT. It encodes CASSLGGRYYQPQHF.

This rearrangement joins TRBV7-2 to TRBJ1-1; D is undetermined. The CDR3 sequence is 13 residues long. Trimming removed 5 bases at V and 1 base at J, with 8 bases between. From germline, CDR1 is SGHTA and CDR2 FQGNSA. CDR3 region: CASSPRENTEAFF. The CDR3 coding sequence is TGTGCCAGCAGCCCTAGGGAGAACACTGAAGCTTTCTTT.

This clone came up once. The rearrangement uses TRBV9 and TRBJ1-3; D call uncertain. The length of the CDR3 is 16 residues. CDR1 SGDLS and CDR2 YYNGEE come from the germline V gene. V lost 0 bases and J 0 bases, leaving 10 bases between the germline ends. CDR3 protein: CASSVAALHSGNTIYF. The CDR3 coding sequence is TGTGCCAGCAGCGTAGCTGCCCTTCACTCTGGAAACACCATATATTTT.

This clone appeared a single time. This rearrangement joins TRBV7-2 to TRBJ2-7; 9 bases align to TRBD2. Germline V gene sequence: CDR1 SGHTA, CDR2 FQGNSA. CDR3 length: 14 residues. Germline trimming cut 4 bases from V and 0 bases from J; bases unmatched to any gene: 1. CDR3 region: CASSSSGDSYEQYF. In nucleotides, the CDR3 is TGTGCCAGCAGCTCTAGCGGGGACTCCTACGAGCAGTACTTC.

The V call is TRBV9, the J call TRBJ1-2; 7 bases are shared with TRBD1. This CDR3 comprises 15 residues. CDR1 is SGDLS, CDR2 YYNGEE, per germline. V shed 2 bases, J shed 1 base, and the junction held 5 bases outside the gene matches. The CDR3 region is CASSVGQGGNYGYTF. CDR3 sequence (DNA): TGTGCCAGCAGCGTGGGGCAGGGGGGTAACTATGGCTACACCTTC. Full variable domain (rest looked up from reference TRBV9 and TRBJ1-2): DSGVTQTPKHLITATGQRVTLRCSPRSGDLSVYWYQQSLDQGLQFLIQYYNGEERAKGNILERFSAQQFPDLHSELNLSSLELGDSALYFCASSVGQGGNYGYTFGSGTRLTVV.

The J gene is TRBJ1-2, the V gene TRBV15; 7 nucleotides match TRBD1. Germline V CDR1 and CDR2: LNHNV, YYDKDF (reference sequence). V lost 0 bases, J lost 2 bases, and 3 bases stayed unmatched. The CDR3 runs 15 residues. In DNA, the CDR3 is TGTGCCACCAGCAGAGAGGAGACAGGGAACTATGGCTACACCTTC. Encoded protein: CATSREETGNYGYTF.

This clone was counted a few times. The CDR3 spells CASSPPSRVVEAFF. CDR3 DNA sequence: TGTGCCAGCTCACCACCTTCACGCGTTGTTGAAGCTTTCTTT. This chain links TRBV18 with TRBJ1-1; D is uncertain. V lost 0 bases to trimming and J lost 7 bases, with 12 bases between them. There are 14 residues in the CDR3. Per germline, CDR1 KGHSH and CDR2 LQKENI.

The chain couples TRBV29-1 to TRBJ2-5; D not resolved. Germline CDR1 and CDR2: SQVTM and ANQGSEA. V was cut by 3 bases and J by 5 bases, with 22 bases left in between. The CDR3 consists of 16 residues. CDR3 coding DNA: TGCAGCGTTGATGGGGTGGCGCATCAAAGCCGGGAGACCCAGTACTTC. It translates to CSVDGVAHQSRETQYF.

Written as DNA, the CDR3 is TGTGTCAGAAGCTCCCCGCGTCGAGCGGGGGGCCTGGCGGGGGACTCCTACGAGCAGTACTTC. Amino acid sequence: CVRSSPRRAGGLAGDSYEQYF. The gene calls are TRBV7-5 and TRBJ2-7; TRBD2, the table's D call, was not compared with the DNA. TRBV7-5 is assigned pseudogene status. This CDR3 is 21 amino acids long.

The genes are TRBV19 and TRBJ2-1, with 10 bases that match TRBD2. The CDR3 has 17 amino acids. Germline V gene sequence: CDR1 LNHDA, CDR2 SQIVND (reference sequence). With 3 bases clipped from V and 4 bases from J, the junction kept 9 bases outside the gene matches. The CDR3 sequence: CASSISLLAGIYNEQFF. In DNA form, the CDR3 reads TGTGCCAGTAGTATCTCCTTACTAGCGGGGATTTACAATGAGCAGTTCTTC. The whole variable domain, filled in from reference TRBV19 and TRBJ2-1, reads DGGITQSPKYLFRKEGQNVTLSCEQNLNHDAMYWYRQDPGQGLRLIYYSQIVNDFQKGDIAEGYSVSREKKESFPLTVTSAQKNPTAFYLCASSISLLAGIYNEQFFGPGTRLTVL.

V and J are TRBV7-2 and TRBJ1-3; D not resolved. Germline CDR1 and CDR2: SGHTA and FQGNSA. With 5 bases removed from V and 5 bases from J, the gap between germline ends came to 10 bases. This CDR3 spans 13 amino acids. The CDR3 DNA sequence: TGTGCCAGCAGCGGCCGGGCGAGAAACACCATATATTTT. Translation: CASSGRARNTIYF.

The rearrangement uses TRBV6-4 and TRBJ2-3; D uncertain. CDR3 length equals 13 residues. Germline CDR1 MRHNA, CDR2 SNTAGT. V lost 2 bases and J lost 2, with 5 bases in between. The chain's CDR3 is CASSDRVTDTQYF. The DNA of the CDR3 is TGTGCCAGCAGTGACAGGGTCACAGATACGCAGTATTTT.

The V call is TRBV29-1, the J call TRBJ2-3; the D is unclear. This CDR3 is built from 14 residues. Germline V gene data show CDR1 as SQVTM and CDR2 as ANQGSEA. Trimming took 4 bases from V and 2 from J, leaving 13 bases between them. Here the CDR3 DNA reads TGCAGCGTTGGAGTCTGGGATACCACAGATACGCAGTATTTT. It codes for CSVGVWDTTDTQYF.

The J gene is TRBJ2-7, the V gene TRBV5-8, with D hard to call. The CDR3 runs to 13 residues. The V and J ends lost 0 bases and 6 bases respectively, with 10 bases between them. Per the germline V gene, CDR1 is SGHTS and CDR2 is YDEGEE. CDR3 in amino acids: CASSLDAVFEQYF. CDR3 DNA: TGTGCCAGCAGCTTGGATGCGGTTTTCGAGCAGTACTTC.

The chain uses TRBV13 and TRBJ1-2; tentatively, D is TRBD1 (6 bases). Trimming stripped 5 bases from V and 9 bases from J, with 13 bases between. The CDR3 extends over 12 amino acids. Germline assignment: CDR1 PRHDT and CDR2 FYEKMQ (reference sequence). CDR3 residues: CASSPGQGSYTF. Here the CDR3 DNA reads TGTGCCAGCAGCCCCGGGCAGGGGAGCTACACCTTC.